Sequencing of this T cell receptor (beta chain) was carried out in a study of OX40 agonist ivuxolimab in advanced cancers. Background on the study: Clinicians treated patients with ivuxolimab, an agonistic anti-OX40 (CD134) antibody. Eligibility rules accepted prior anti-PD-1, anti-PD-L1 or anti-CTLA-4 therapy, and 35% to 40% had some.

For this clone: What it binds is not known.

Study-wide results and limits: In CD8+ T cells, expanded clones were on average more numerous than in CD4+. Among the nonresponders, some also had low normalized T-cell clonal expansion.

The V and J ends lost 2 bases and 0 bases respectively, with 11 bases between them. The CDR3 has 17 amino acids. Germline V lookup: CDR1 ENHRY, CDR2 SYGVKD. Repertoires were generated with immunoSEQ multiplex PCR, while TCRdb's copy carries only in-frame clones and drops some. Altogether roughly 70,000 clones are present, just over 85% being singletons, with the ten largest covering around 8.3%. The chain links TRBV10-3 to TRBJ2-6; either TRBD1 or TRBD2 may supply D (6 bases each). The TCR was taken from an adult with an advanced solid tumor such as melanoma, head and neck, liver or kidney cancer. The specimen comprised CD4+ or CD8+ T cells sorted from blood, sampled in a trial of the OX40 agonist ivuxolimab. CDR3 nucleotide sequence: TGTGCCATCAGTGAGGGGGGGCCGAGCTCTGGGGCCAACGTCCTGACTTTC. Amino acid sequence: CAISEGGPSSGANVLTF.